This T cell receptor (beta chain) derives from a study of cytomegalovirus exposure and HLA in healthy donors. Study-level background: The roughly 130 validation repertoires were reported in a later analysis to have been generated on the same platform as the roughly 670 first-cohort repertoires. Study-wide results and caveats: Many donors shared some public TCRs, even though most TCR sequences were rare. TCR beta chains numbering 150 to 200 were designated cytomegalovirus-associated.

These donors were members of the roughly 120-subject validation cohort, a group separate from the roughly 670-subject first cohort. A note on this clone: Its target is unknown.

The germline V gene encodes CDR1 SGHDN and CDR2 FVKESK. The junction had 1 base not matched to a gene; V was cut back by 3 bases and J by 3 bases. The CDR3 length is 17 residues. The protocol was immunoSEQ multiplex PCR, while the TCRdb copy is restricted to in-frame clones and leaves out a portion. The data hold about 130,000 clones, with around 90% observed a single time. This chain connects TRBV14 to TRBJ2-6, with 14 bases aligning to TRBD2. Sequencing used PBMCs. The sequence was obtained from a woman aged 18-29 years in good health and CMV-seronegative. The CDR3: CASSHGLAGGGANVLTF. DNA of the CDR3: TGTGCCAGCAGCCACGGACTAGCGGGAGGTGGGGCCAACGTCCTGACTTTC.